These 28 T cell receptor beta chains came from one sample sequenced in a study of blood T cell repertoires in COVID-19. The table came from immunoSEQ multiplex PCR; TCRdb's copy has only in-frame clones and leaves some out. The repertoire consists of some 240,000 clones, with about four fifths occurring once and the leading ten covering about 3%. Sequencing was performed on PBMCs or T cells enriched from blood (not recorded which). The receptor source for this set is a man aged 45 to 65 who had recovered from COVID-19.

As for this clone: The same CDR3 can be traced to other DNA sequences in this sample. V gene TRBV5-6 combines with J gene TRBJ2-1; 9 bases map to TRBD2. The CDR3 loop spans 18 amino acids. Unmatched junction bases numbered 18, after V lost 3 bases and J lost 8 bases. Germline loops: CDR1 SGHDT, CDR2 YYEEEE. Here the CDR3 reads CASSSGTTRGGLGDEQFF. CDR3 in DNA: TGTGCCAGCAGCTCGGGGACTACGCGGGGGGGCCTGGGTGATGAGCAGTTCTTC.

This chain connects TRBV5-1 to TRBJ2-3; a possible D gene is TRBD1 (5 bases). From germline, CDR1 is SGHRS and CDR2 YFSETQ. There are 15 residues in the CDR3. V was trimmed by 3 bases and J by 4 bases, leaving 15 bases between them. CDR3 protein: CASSSRQGQSDTQYF. CDR3 bases: TGCGCCAGCAGCTCCCGGCAGGGTCAGTCAGATACGCAGTATTTT.

The chain is built from TRBV12-5 and TRBJ1-6; no clear D. The germline V gene has CDR1 LGHNT and CDR2 FRNRAP. This CDR3 spans 15 amino acids. V was trimmed by 3 bases and J by 5 bases, leaving 11 bases between them. The CDR3 sequence is CASGLGRGNNSPLHF. DNA for the CDR3: TGTGCTAGTGGTTTAGGACGGGGAAATAATTCACCCCTCCACTTT.

The genes are TRBV20-1 and TRBJ1-1; D not resolved. CDR3 length equals 10 residues. Germline V lookup: CDR1 DFQATT, CDR2 SNEGSKA (reference sequence). CDR3 sequence (DNA): TGCAGCCCAGGGAACACTGAAGCTTTCTTT. It translates to CSPGNTEAFF.

The CDR3 is CASSALIPRLNTEAFF. In DNA, the CDR3 is TGTGCCAGCAGCGCCCTTATCCCCCGACTTAACACTGAAGCTTTCTTT. The chain carries TRBV6-2 or TRBV6-3 and TRBJ1-1; D unresolved. This CDR3 spans 16 amino acids. The V end was cut by 6 bases, the J end by 2 bases, with 19 bases between. Germline V gene sequence: CDR1 MNHEY, CDR2 SVGEGT.

This rearrangement joins TRBV12-3 or TRBV12-4 to TRBJ2-1; D is perhaps TRBD1 (6 bases). V lost 5 bases and J 8 bases, leaving 10 bases between the germline ends. The CDR3 extends over 12 amino acids. CDR3 nucleotides: TGTGCCAGCAGTGCCGAGGGGGATGAGCAGTTCTTC. It specifies CASSAEGDEQFF.

The chain joins TRBV6-5 to TRBJ1-1; D possibly corresponds to TRBD1 (5 bases). The length of the CDR3 is 15 residues. CDR1 MNHEY and CDR2 SVGAGI come from the germline V gene. With 5 bases removed from V and 3 bases from J, the gap between germline ends came to 16 bases. The CDR3 spells CASSRAGGEYTEAFF. CDR3 in DNA: TGTGCCAGCAGTCGTGCGGGGGGAGAGTACACTGAAGCTTTCTTT.

The CDR3 nucleotides read TGTGCCATCAGTGAGTCGAAGGGAAGGGCCGCCGGAGGTGGCTACACCTTC. Its translation is CAISESKGRAAGGGYTF. V usage is TRBV10-3 and J usage is TRBJ1-2; D not certain. This CDR3 is 17 amino acids long. The germline gives CDR1 ENHRY, CDR2 SYGVKD. V gave up 0 bases and J gave up 7 bases, with 21 bases separating them.

The chain couples TRBV7-6 to TRBJ1-1, with TRBD1 matching 9 bases. The germline V gene has CDR1 SGHVS and CDR2 FNYEAQ. This CDR3 contains 16 residues. V lost 1 base, J lost 0 bases, and 3 bases stayed unmatched. This chain's CDR3 is CASSLGQGGMNTEAFF. CDR3 nucleotide sequence: TGTGCCAGCAGCTTAGGACAGGGGGGGATGAACACTGAAGCTTTCTTT.

The rearrangement uses TRBV14 and TRBJ1-1; D possibly corresponds to TRBD1 (5 bases). Trimming stripped 6 bases from V and 8 bases from J, with 13 bases between. Germline V gene lookup returns CDR1 SGHDN and CDR2 FVKESK. The CDR3 loop spans 12 amino acids. The CDR3 region is CASSHDQGEAFF. The DNA for the CDR3 is TGTGCCAGCAGTCACGACCAGGGAGAAGCTTTCTTT.

The CDR3 coding sequence is TGTGCCAGCAGTTACCTAGACAGCACAAATTCACCCCTCCACTTT. Its protein is CASSYLDSTNSPLHF. The rearrangement joins TRBV6-6 to TRBJ1-6, with D possibly TRBD1 on 5 matching bases. Germline V gene data show CDR1 as MNHNY and CDR2 as SVGAGI (reference sequence). The CDR3 spans 15 residues. Trimming took off 2 bases at V and 7 bases at J, with 12 bases between the two ends.

The chain uses TRBV3-1 (or the pseudogene TRBV3-2) and TRBJ2-3; 12 bases match TRBD2. Germline assignment: CDR1 LGHDT and CDR2 YNNKEL (reference sequence). CDR3 length equals 16 residues. V was clipped by 2 bases and J by 2 bases; unmatched bases: 2. The CDR3 DNA reads as TGTGCCAGCAGCCAAACTAGCGGGGGGAACACAGATACGCAGTATTTT. Amino acid sequence: CASSQTSGGNTDTQYF.

The chain joins TRBV5-6 to TRBJ2-5; 9 nucleotides match TRBD1. The CDR3 has 16 residues. The ends lost 3 bases at V and 2 bases at J; junction bases unmatched: 8. CDR1 and CDR2 (germline): SGHDT, YYEEEE. The CDR3 DNA reads TGTGCCAGCAGCTCCAAGACAGGGGGTTTGCAAGAGACCCAGTACTTC. This codes for CASSSKTGGLQETQYF.

This chain links TRBV3-1 (or the pseudogene TRBV3-2) with TRBJ2-7, with a weak D call TRBD2 (5 bases). Looked up from germline, CDR1 is LGHDT and CDR2 is YNNKEL (reference sequence). There are 14 residues in the CDR3. Trimming took off 1 base at V and 6 bases at J, with 13 bases between the two ends. CDR3 DNA: TGTGCCAGCAGCCAAGTCGGGGTTCGGTCCGAGCAGTACTTC. Its protein is CASSQVGVRSEQYF.

The chain joins TRBV7-8 to TRBJ2-1; possible D gene TRBD1, 5 bases. V gave up 1 base and J gave up 4 bases, with 20 bases separating them. CDR3 size: 18 residues. The germline V gene encodes CDR1 SGHVS and CDR2 FQNEAQ. This CDR3 reads CASSLVPPTAYPYNEQFF. CDR3 nucleotide sequence: TGTGCCAGCAGCTTAGTCCCCCCGACAGCCTACCCGTACAATGAGCAGTTCTTC.

The chain recombines TRBV27 with TRBJ1-1, with TRBD1 as a possible D gene (6 bases). Germline CDR1 MNHEY, CDR2 SMNVEV (reference sequence). This CDR3 is 14 amino acids long. Trimming removed 7 bases at V and 3 bases at J, with 15 bases between. DNA for the CDR3: TGTGCCAGCAAGCCCATCCCAGGGGACACTGAAGCTTTCTTT. This sequence encodes CASKPIPGDTEAFF.

The chain joins TRBV25-1 to TRBJ2-2; 7 bases map to TRBD2. The germline gives CDR1 MGHDK, CDR2 SYGVNS. With 2 bases clipped from V and 3 bases from J, the junction kept 6 bases outside the gene matches. The CDR3 sequence is 16 residues long. CDR3 protein: CASSEISGRDTGELFF. In nucleotides, the CDR3 is TGTGCCAGCAGTGAAATTAGCGGGCGGGACACCGGGGAGCTGTTTTTT.

The rearrangement joins TRBV20-1 to TRBJ2-4, with TRBD2 as a possible D gene (6 bases). CDR1 is DFQATT, CDR2 SNEGSKA, per germline (reference sequence). The CDR3 has 11 residues. CDR3 sequence reads: CSLAKGNIQYF. DNA of the CDR3: TGCAGCCTAGCGAAGGGAAACATTCAGTACTTC.

The chain has TRBV9 and TRBJ1-3; TRBD1 might be the D (6 bases). Germline CDR1 and CDR2: SGDLS and YYNGEE. The CDR3 covers 19 residues. Trimming took 0 bases from V and 4 from J, leaving 23 bases between them. The CDR3 loop reads CASSVDGTSRPGPGNTIYF. The DNA of the CDR3 is TGTGCCAGCAGCGTAGACGGGACATCACGTCCGGGGCCAGGAAACACCATATATTTT.

Turning to this clone: Other DNA sequences within the sample encode an identical CDR3. The J gene is TRBJ2-3, the V gene TRBV2, with 9 positions matching TRBD2. The CDR3 loop spans 15 amino acids. With 2 bases clipped from V and 2 bases from J, the junction kept 2 bases outside the gene matches. The germline gives CDR1 SNHLY, CDR2 FYNNEI. In nucleotides, the CDR3 is TGTGCCAGCAGTGAACTAGCGGGGAACACAGATACGCAGTATTTT. Amino acid sequence: CASSELAGNTDTQYF.

This clone was counted a few times. The chain carries TRBV29-1 and TRBJ2-7; TRBD1 aligns across 8 bases. Germline CDR1 and CDR2: SQVTM and ANQGSEA. The CDR3 runs to 14 residues. With 4 bases clipped from V and 9 bases from J, the junction kept 14 bases outside the gene matches. CDR3 in amino acids: CSVGGILGQGRQYF. CDR3 nucleotide sequence: TGCAGCGTTGGAGGAATTCTCGGACAGGGAAGGCAGTACTTC.

This chain joins TRBV28 and TRBJ1-2, with 8 nucleotides matching TRBD1. This CDR3 contains 12 residues. Germline CDR1 is MDHEN and CDR2 is SYDVKM. Trimming at V came to 11 bases and at J to 8 bases, leaving 10 bases not matched to a gene. The CDR3 sequence is CAESPGTGGYTF. Here the CDR3 DNA reads TGTGCCGAGTCCCCCGGGACAGGCGGCTACACCTTC.

J is TRBJ2-1 and V is TRBV18; 11 positions agree with TRBD2. With 3 bases clipped from V and 7 bases from J, the junction kept 5 bases outside the gene matches. The CDR3 has 15 residues. Per germline, CDR1 KGHSH and CDR2 LQKENI. The CDR3 DNA follows: TGTGCCAGCTCACCGAGACTAGCGGGGATTAATGAGCAGTTCTTC. Encoded protein: CASSPRLAGINEQFF.

CDR3 sequence reads: CASSLRTGEANTEAFF. For the CDR3, the DNA is TGTGCCAGCAGTCTCCGGACAGGGGAGGCGAACACTGAAGCTTTCTTT. The chain couples TRBV27 to TRBJ1-1; 9 nucleotides line up with TRBD1. The CDR3 is 16 residues long. Trimming removed 5 bases from V and 1 base from J; junction bases left unmatched: 8. CDR1 is MNHEY, CDR2 SMNVEV, per germline (reference sequence).

V usage is TRBV27 and J usage is TRBJ2-1, with D unclear. Germline V gene sequence: CDR1 MNHEY, CDR2 SMNVEV (reference sequence). The CDR3 consists of 13 residues. V dropped 3 bases and J dropped 6 bases, with 9 bases sitting between them. This CDR3 reads CASSFETANEQFF. Written as DNA, the CDR3 is TGTGCCAGCAGTTTCGAGACTGCCAATGAGCAGTTCTTC.

This rearrangement joins TRBV30 to TRBJ1-1; 11 nucleotides line up with TRBD1. This CDR3 is built from 17 residues. Germline CDR1 GTSNPN, CDR2 SVGIG (reference sequence). V shed 2 bases, J shed 5 bases, and the junction held 13 bases outside the gene matches. CDR3 coding DNA: TGTGCCTGGAGTCTCGGGACAGGGGGTTCAAGAGATACTGAAGCTTTCTTT. It yields the protein CAWSLGTGGSRDTEAFF.

This clone has a handful of counts. The V gene is TRBV28, the J gene TRBJ1-2; the D gene is possibly TRBD1 (5 bases). Germline CDR1 reads MDHEN; CDR2 reads SYDVKM. Trimming shortened V by 5 bases and J by 4 bases, and 11 bases separated the two germline ends. The CDR3 contains 13 residues. The CDR3 sequence is CASSPGGGYGYTF. Here the CDR3 DNA reads TGTGCCAGCAGTCCGGGGGGTGGCTATGGCTACACCTTC.

The CDR3 DNA is TGTGCCAGCAGTTTAACGGGGGAAGGTGAAAAACTGTTTTTT. Translated, it gives CASSLTGEGEKLFF. V gene TRBV27 combines with J gene TRBJ1-4, with D possibly being TRBD1 (5 bases). This CDR3 spans 14 amino acids. The germline CDR1 and CDR2 sequences are MNHEY and SMNVEV (reference sequence). Trimming took off 2 bases at V and 7 bases at J, with 11 bases between the two ends.